This T cell receptor beta chain was identified during a study of blood T cell repertoires in COVID-19. Study details: The origin of the acute and convalescent COVID-19 samples was the United States, Italy and Spain. In each case, the material was cDNA or gDNA derived from T cells, B-cell-depleted T cells, or PBMCs.

Study processing details: Amplification of reference gene primers was used by the study to estimate nucleated cell counts. The protocol was immunoSEQ multiplex PCR, while the TCRdb copy is restricted to in-frame clones and leaves out a portion. That table is the source of V, J and clone size, and D and trimming were worked out from the DNA. The repertoire consists of approximately 54,000 clones, with approximately 90% occurring once and the leading ten covering around 3.9%. The ends were cut back, 0 bases at V and 10 bases at J, with 13 bases in the middle. The length of the CDR3 is 14 residues. The germline CDR1 and CDR2 sequences are LGHNA and YSLEER.

The sequenced sample was peripheral blood. This sequence originates from a man aged 45 to 65 with acute or convalescent COVID-19. The gene calls are TRBV4-3 and TRBJ2-1; D is perhaps TRBD2 (5 bases). CDR3 sequence (DNA): TGCGCCAGCAGCCAAGATGCAGGCCTAGCCGAGCAGTTCTTC. Translation: CASSQDAGLAEQFF.